The rows below give T cell receptor beta chains drawn from one sample of a study of CD8 T cells in Susac syndrome. TCRdb fed the immunoSEQ multiplex PCR reads into MiXCR, producing one record per CDR3 protein. The table records 250,000 to 300,000 distinct CDR3 sequences, 85% of them present only once. Sequenced material: CD8+ T cells from PBMCs. The receptors originated from a human donor with multiple sclerosis. Both conserved end residues are part of each CDR3. Each record gives: V gene, clone size, D gene, CDR3 length, J gene, CDR3 DNA, CDR3 protein. A D gene is named only where the DNA matches it firmly. Size tells how often a clone was seen (once, few, many) or the class of an expanded clone, and some rows leave it out.

>TRBV4-3|.|TRBD1|16|TRBJ2-5
TGCGCCAGCAGCCAAGATGGGACAGGAACCCAAGAGACCCAGTACTTC
CASSQDGTGTQETQYF
>TRBV7-9|.|.|13|TRBJ2-1
TGTGCCAGGGAAAATATGGGCCACAATGAGCAGTTCTTC
CARENMGHNEQFF
>TRBV20-1|.|.|15|TRBJ2-3
TGCAGTGCTAGACAGACCAGGGGAACCACAGATACGCAGTATTTT
CSARQTRGTTDTQYF
>TRBV7-6|.|TRBD1|14|TRBJ2-7
TGTGCCAGCAGCCAATGGACAGGGGCGGATGAGCAGTACTTC
CASSQWTGADEQYF
>TRBV6-2/TRBV6-3|.|TRBD2|16|TRBJ2-7
TGTGCCAGCAGTTACCCGGGACTAGCGGACATCTACGAGCAGTACTTC
CASSYPGLADIYEQYF
>TRBV28|.|.|16|TRBJ1-3
TGTGCCAGCAGTTTATTGTCCGCGCGCCTAGGAAACACCATATATTTT
CASSLLSARLGNTIYF
>TRBV7-6|.|.|16|TRBJ1-5
TGTGCCAGCAGCTCGCTTGGCCGGGGCCTCAGTCAGCCCCAGCATTTT
CASSSLGRGLSQPQHF
>TRBV11-2|.|TRBD1|15|TRBJ2-3
TGTGCCAGCAGCTCAACAGGGGGAACCGCAGATACGCAGTATTTT
CASSSTGGTADTQYF
>TRBV27|.|TRBD1|16|TRBJ1-1
TGTGCCAGCAGTTCCCTACAGGGGGCTAGGGACACTGAAGCTTTCTTT
CASSSLQGARDTEAFF
>TRBV29-1|.|TRBD2|15|TRBJ2-2
TGCAGCGTTGGGGTAGCGGGAGTGTACACCGGGGAGCTGTTTTTT
CSVGVAGVYTGELFF
>TRBV5-5|.|TRBD1|15|TRBJ2-7
TGTGCCAGCAGCTGGAGGACAGGGGTGGCCTACGAGCAGTACTTC
CASSWRTGVAYEQYF
>TRBV4-3|.|.|15|TRBJ2-7
TGCGCCAGCAGCCAAGCCCTGGCAGGCTCCTACGAGCAGTACTTC
CASSQALAGSYEQYF
>TRBV3-1|.|.|15|TRBJ2-7
TGTGCCAGCAGCCAAGGTCCCGGAGTCTCCTACGAGCAGTACTTC
CASSQGPGVSYEQYF
>TRBV7-9|.|.|13|TRBJ2-4
TGTGCCAGCAGCTTAGCGCCGGGAAACATTCAGTACTTC
CASSLAPGNIQYF
>TRBV6-1|.|.|14|TRBJ2-7
TGTGCCAGCAGTCCTAGTGCGGCCGCCTACGAGCAGTACTTC
CASSPSAAAYEQYF
>TRBV28|.|.|13|TRBJ2-7
TGTGCCAGCAGTTACGGGTCGAACTACGAGCAGTACTTC
CASSYGSNYEQYF
>TRBV9|.|TRBD2|15|TRBJ2-1
TGTGCCAGCAGCGTAGTAGCGGGAAACTACAATGAGCAGTTCTTC
CASSVVAGNYNEQFF
>TRBV6-1|few|.|15|TRBJ2-2
TGTGCCAGCAGAACAACAGGGATCGGGGCCGGGGAGCTGTTTTTT
CASRTTGIGAGELFF
>TRBV15|.|.|18|TRBJ2-6
TGTGCCACCAGCCGAAGCGCGCGGACGATTTACCCCGCCAACGTCCTGACTTTC
CATSRSARTIYPANVLTF
>TRBV28|.|.|14|TRBJ1-1
TGTGCCAGCACTTTAGGGCAGCAGAACACTGAAGCTTTCTTT
CASTLGQQNTEAFF
>TRBV27|.|.|15|TRBJ1-1
TGTGCCAGCAGTCCTCCGAACCGCGGAGTCGCTGAAGCTTTCTTT
CASSPPNRGVAEAFF
>TRBV5-5|.|.|14|TRBJ1-2
TGTGCCAGCAGCCCTACGAGGACAGTCTATGGCTACACCTTC
CASSPTRTVYGYTF